The 5 T cell receptor beta chains listed next were all sequenced from one sample in a study of T cell responses to AZD1222 COVID-19 vaccine. Clones were read by immunoSEQ multiplex PCR, and TCRdb kept only the in-frame ones, dropping some. The table lists 120,000 or so clones, roughly 90% of them singletons. The source was peripheral blood, collected 28 days after the second AZD1222 dose. The receptor set was obtained from an adult who received the AZD1222 COVID-19 vaccine.

The rearrangement joins TRBV19 to TRBJ2-1, with TRBD2 identical over 7 bases. V lost 7 bases, J lost 1 base, and 7 bases stayed unmatched. The germline V gene has CDR1 LNHDA and CDR2 SQIVND (reference sequence). The CDR3 runs to 15 residues. The CDR3 protein is CASKEGTMSYNEQFF. The CDR3 nucleotides read TGTGCCAGTAAGGAGGGGACTATGTCCTACAATGAGCAGTTCTTC.

This sequence joins TRBV27 and TRBJ2-3; D is perhaps TRBD2 (6 bases). The CDR3 is made up of 16 amino acids. Germline CDR1 and CDR2: MNHEY and SMNVEV (reference sequence). Trimming removed 5 bases at V and 0 bases at J, with 15 bases between. CDR3 sequence reads: CASSTGTQLSTDTQYF. The CDR3 DNA sequence: TGTGCCAGCAGTACCGGGACTCAGCTTAGCACAGATACGCAGTATTTT.

This chain links TRBV11-3 with TRBJ2-2; D possibly corresponds to TRBD2 (5 bases). This CDR3 contains 18 residues. V was clipped by 4 bases and J by 4 bases, with 22 bases between them. The germline gives CDR1 SGHNT, CDR2 YENEEA. The CDR3, as DNA: TGTGCCAGCAGCTCTACTCAAGACACTTTGCGGGTCACCGGGGAGCTGTTTTTT. Its protein is CASSSTQDTLRVTGELFF.

The rearrangement joins TRBV7-9 to TRBJ1-1; D is possibly TRBD1 (5 bases). V lost 4 bases to trimming and J lost 4 bases, with 13 bases between them. Germline V gives CDR1 SEHNR, CDR2 FQNEAQ (reference sequence). The CDR3 length is 14 residues. CDR3 sequence: CASSSYFGATEAFF. CDR3 DNA sequence: TGTGCCAGCAGCTCGTATTTCGGGGCCACTGAAGCTTTCTTT.

A single count supports this clone. The gene calls are TRBV5-1 and TRBJ1-2, with D uncertain. Trimming took 0 bases from V and 4 from J, leaving 7 bases between them. Per germline, CDR1 SGHRS and CDR2 YFSETQ. CDR3 length: 13 amino acids. The CDR3 spells CASSLDGPYGYTF. Written as DNA, the CDR3 is TGCGCCAGCAGCTTGGACGGGCCCTATGGCTACACCTTC.